This T cell receptor (beta chain) was recovered during a study of cytomegalovirus exposure and HLA in healthy donors. The study, taken as a whole, reports: A few of the chains that were CMV-associated were confirmed in vitro to be specific for CMV antigens.

The repertoire was sequenced with immunoSEQ multiplex PCR; TCRdb's copy has only in-frame clones and lacks some. The sample shows approximately 120,000 clones, just under 95% of them seen only once. It was the approximately 120-subject validation cohort, separate from the 666-subject first cohort, to which the donors belonged. Points on this clone: What it recognizes is unknown.

The clonotype was recovered from a woman aged 18-29 years in good health and CMV-seronegative. Material: PBMCs.

The CDR3 nucleotides are TGTGCCAGCAGGCCCAACAGGGAGTACTCTGGAAACACCATATATTTT. Its translation: CASRPNREYSGNTIYF. The chain has TRBV7-9 and TRBJ1-3; D possibly corresponds to TRBD1 (6 bases). V was cut by 6 bases and J by 0 bases, with 15 bases left in between. The CDR3 is 16 residues long. Germline assignment: CDR1 SEHNR and CDR2 FQNEAQ (reference sequence).